Reported below is one TCR beta chain. Its matching antigen is unknown. These data belong to a study of blood T cells in healthy people across ages. Study observations and caveats: Relative to aged donors, long-lived donors carried more naive CD4+ cells and displayed higher diversity. TCR beta diversity tracked closely with naive T cell percentage. Changes seen in expanded clonotypes were possibly confounded by donor CMV status left unknown.

Samples each yielded at least 6 micrograms of total RNA. Primed by a sample-barcoded 5' primer and a J-beta primer mix, a second PCR proceeded for roughly 7 to 12 cycles. From the 5' RACE reads, TCRdb called clonotypes with MiXCR, one entry per CDR3 protein. The sample includes about 400,000 distinct CDR3 sequences, about 49% of them seen just once. The ends were cut back, 1 base at V and 5 bases at J, with 8 bases in the middle. The CDR3 totals 13 residues. Germline CDR1 is LGHDT and CDR2 is YNNKEL (reference sequence). Sequenced input: blood. This clonotype originated in a man between 60 and 75 years old in good health. V and J are TRBV3-1 and TRBJ2-5; D is perhaps TRBD2 (5 bases). CDR3 in DNA: TGTGCCAGCAGCCAAGTGAGGGATGAGACCCAGTACTTC. Amino acid sequence: CASSQVRDETQYF.